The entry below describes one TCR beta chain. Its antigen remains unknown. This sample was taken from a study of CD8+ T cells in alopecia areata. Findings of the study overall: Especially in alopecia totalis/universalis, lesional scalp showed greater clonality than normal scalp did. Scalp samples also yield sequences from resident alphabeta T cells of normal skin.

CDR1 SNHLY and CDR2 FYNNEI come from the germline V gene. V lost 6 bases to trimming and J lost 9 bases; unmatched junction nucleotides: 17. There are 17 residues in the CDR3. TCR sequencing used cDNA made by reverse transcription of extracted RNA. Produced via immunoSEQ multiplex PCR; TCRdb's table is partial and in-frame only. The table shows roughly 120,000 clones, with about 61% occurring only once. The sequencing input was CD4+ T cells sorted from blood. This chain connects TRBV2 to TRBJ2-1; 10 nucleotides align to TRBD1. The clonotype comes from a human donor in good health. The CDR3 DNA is TGTGCCAGCAGAACTAATACGGGGAGACAGGGGGCTCTTGAGCAGTTCTTC. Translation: CASRTNTGRQGALEQFF. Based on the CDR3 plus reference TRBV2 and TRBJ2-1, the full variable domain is EPEVTQTPSHQVTQMGQEVILRCVPISNHLYFYWYRQILGQKVEFLVSFYNNEISEKSEIFDDQFSVERPDGSNFTLKIRSTKLEDSAMYFCASRTNTGRQGALEQFFGPGTRLTVL.